The clone carrying this TCR beta chain was counted only a few times. Its matching antigen is unknown. The source of the sample is a study of cytomegalovirus exposure and HLA in healthy donors. Researchers ran the PCR with 60 Vbeta and 13 Jbeta primers. Generated by immunoSEQ multiplex PCR, the TCRdb table keeps only in-frame clones and is missing some. The sample holds fewer than 200,000 clones, approximately 70% seen once. The study, taken as a whole, reports: Most of the CMV-associated TCR beta chains (in a later analysis) appeared to be HLA-restricted. Among donors in an Asian-associated ancestry cluster, a later analysis reportedly found fewer N-insertions than the roughly 610-donor mean. Trimming of TCR beta V- and J-genes showed a link, identified in a later analysis, to a missense DCLRE1C variant. Productive rates of about 90% or about 30% were seen for most TCR beta V segments in an earlier analysis.

The CDR3 length is 15 residues. V was trimmed by 7 bases and J by 5 bases, leaving 21 bases between them. Germline-derived CDR1 and CDR2 are SGHNT and YYREEE (reference sequence). The sequencing input was PBMCs. V is TRBV5-4 and J is TRBJ2-5, with D possibly matching TRBD1 (6 bases). The sequence was obtained from a human donor in good health. CDR3 residues: CASELGSDRLETQYF. The CDR3 bases are TGTGCCAGCGAGCTTGGTTCCGACAGGCTGGAGACCCAGTACTTC.